The clone carrying this T cell receptor (beta chain) was counted ten times or more. Arm-PCR with iRepertoire HTBI primers amplified the CDR3 regions for these TCR beta libraries. TCRdb ran MiXCR on the multiplex PCR reads and lists one entry per CDR3 protein. The sample contains 400,000 to 500,000 distinct CDR3 sequences, 20% to 25% of which appear only once. The record originates from a study of regulatory T cells in long-lasting Graves disease. In germline, CDR1 is DFQATT, CDR2 SNEGSKA (reference sequence). The length of the CDR3 is 16 residues. V was clipped by 7 bases and J by 5 bases, with 26 bases between them. Time point indicated: persistent/refractory GD, antithyroid drugs over 5 years with positive TRAb. RNA extracted from PBMCs served as the sequencing template. The source of the patients was an endocrinology department in Xi'an, China.

This chain connects TRBV20-1 to TRBJ1-1; D is perhaps TRBD1 (6 bases). The sample here was peripheral blood mononuclear cells (PBMCs), taken when the disease was refractory, from a patient treated with antithyroid drugs. The clonotype originates from a female donor with Graves disease. CDR3 amino acids: CSVARVGGFPTTEAFF. CDR3 sequence (DNA): TGCAGTGTCGCCCGCGTCGGGGGCTTCCCTACAACTGAAGCTTTCTTT.